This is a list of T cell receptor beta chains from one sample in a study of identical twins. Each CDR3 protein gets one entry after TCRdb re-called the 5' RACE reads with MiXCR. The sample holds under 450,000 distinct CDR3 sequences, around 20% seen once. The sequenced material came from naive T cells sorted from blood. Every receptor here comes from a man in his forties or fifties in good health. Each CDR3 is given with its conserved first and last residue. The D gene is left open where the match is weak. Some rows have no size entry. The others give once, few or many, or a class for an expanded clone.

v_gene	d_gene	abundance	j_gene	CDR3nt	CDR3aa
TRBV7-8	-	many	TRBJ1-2	TGTGCCAGCAGCCCATACGCCGCTAACTATGGCTACACCTTC	CASSPYAANYGYTF
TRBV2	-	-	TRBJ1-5	TGTGCCAGCAGGGACAGCGCCCTTAGCAATCAGCCCCAGCATTTT	CASRDSALSNQPQHF
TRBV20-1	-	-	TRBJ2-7	TGCAGTGCTAGTCCCCAGACGGTACGCGAGCAGTACTTC	CSASPQTVREQYF
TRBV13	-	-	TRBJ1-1	TGTGCCAGCAGGGATACAGGGCACGCTGAAGCTTTCTTT	CASRDTGHAEAFF
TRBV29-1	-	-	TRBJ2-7	TGCAGCGTTGTAGGGAGCGTATACGAGCAGTACTTC	CSVVGSVYEQYF
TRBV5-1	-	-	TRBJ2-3	TGCGCCAGCAGCTTGGAACAGGCGGGAGATACGCAGTATTTT	CASSLEQAGDTQYF
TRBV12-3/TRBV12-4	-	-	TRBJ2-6	TGTGCCAGCAGCCTGGGGGCCAACGTCCTGACTTTC	CASSLGANVLTF
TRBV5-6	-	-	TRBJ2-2	TGTGCCAGCAGCTGGGGATTTAGAGGGGACACCGGGGAGCTGTTTTTT	CASSWGFRGDTGELFF
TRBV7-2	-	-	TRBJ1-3	TGTGCCAGCAGCTTAGACTCGGGTACAGCCGGAAACACCATATATTTT	CASSLDSGTAGNTIYF
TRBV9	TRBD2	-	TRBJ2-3	TGTGCCAGCAGCGTTACTAGCGGGAGCACAGATACGCAGTATTTT	CASSVTSGSTDTQYF
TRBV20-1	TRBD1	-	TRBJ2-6	TGCAGTGCTAATAGACAGGGATCTGGGGCCAACGTCCTGACTTTC	CSANRQGSGANVLTF
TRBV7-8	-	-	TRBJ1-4	TGTGCCAGCGGGCACCCGGAGGCGCGGGGACTGTTTTTT	CASGHPEARGLFF
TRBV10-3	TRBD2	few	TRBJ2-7	TGTGCCATCAGTCCACTAGCGAGAGGGTCCTACGAGCAGTACTTC	CAISPLARGSYEQYF
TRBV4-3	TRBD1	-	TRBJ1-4	TGCGCCAGCAGCCCTGACAGGGCAAGAGGCGAAAAACTGTTTTTT	CASSPDRARGEKLFF
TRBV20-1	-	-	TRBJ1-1	TGCAGCGCAGACAGGCTAAACACTGAAGCTTTCTTT	CSADRLNTEAFF
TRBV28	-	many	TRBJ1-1	TGTGCCAGCAGTTTAAGGATCGGGGGGCACACTGAAGCTTTCTTT	CASSLRIGGHTEAFF
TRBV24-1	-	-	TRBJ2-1	TGTGCCACCAGTGATCCGAACAACAATGAGCAGTTCTTC	CATSDPNNNEQFF
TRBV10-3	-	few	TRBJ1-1	TGTGCCATCAGTGAGAGACAGTCGACTGAAGCTTTCTTT	CAISERQSTEAFF
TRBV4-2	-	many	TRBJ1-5	TGTGCCAGCAGCCAAGAAGGTCTGGACAACAATCAGCCCCAGCATTTT	CASSQEGLDNNQPQHF
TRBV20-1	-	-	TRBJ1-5	TGCAGTGCTAGTTGGGGTACCGAGCCCGTCCAGCATTTT	CSASWGTEPVQHF
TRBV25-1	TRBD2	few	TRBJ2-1	TGTGCCAGCAGTGAATGGGGGGGACTAGCGGGAGATGATGAGCAGTTCTTC	CASSEWGGLAGDDEQFF
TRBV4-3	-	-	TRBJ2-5	TGCGCCAGCAGCCAAGCGGTCGATCGGGAAGAGACCCAGTACTTC	CASSQAVDREETQYF
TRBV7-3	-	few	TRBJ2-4	TGTGCCAGCAGCTGGACCTCGGGCGGCATTCAGTACTTC	CASSWTSGGIQYF
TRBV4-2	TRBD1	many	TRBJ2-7	TGTGCCAGCAGCGAGTCCGGGACAGCCGCCTACGAGCAGTACTTC	CASSESGTAAYEQYF
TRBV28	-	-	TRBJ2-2	TGTGCCAGCAGGGGATTTTATGGAACCGGGGAGCTGTTTTTT	CASRGFYGTGELFF
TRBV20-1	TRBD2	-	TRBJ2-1	TGCAGTGCTAGAGGGTTAGCGGGAGAGGTCACCTACAATGAGCAGTTCTTC	CSARGLAGEVTYNEQFF
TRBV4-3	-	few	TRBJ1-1	TGCGCCAGCAGCCAAGATGAGACAGAGACGAACACTGAAGCTTTCTTT	CASSQDETETNTEAFF
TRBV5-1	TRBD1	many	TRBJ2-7	TGCGCCAGCAGCTTGGGGCGGGACAGGGATCGTTCCGAGCAGTACTTC	CASSLGRDRDRSEQYF
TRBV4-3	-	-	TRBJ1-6	TGCGCCAGCAGCCAAGATACCGTGAATAATTCACCCCTCCACTTT	CASSQDTVNNSPLHF
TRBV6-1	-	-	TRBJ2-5	TGTGCCAGCAGTGGCTCCAACCTCCAAGAGACCCAGTACTTC	CASSGSNLQETQYF
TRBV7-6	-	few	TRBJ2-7	TGTGCCAGCAGCTTAAGGACTCGGGCCTTTGACGAGCAGTACTTC	CASSLRTRAFDEQYF
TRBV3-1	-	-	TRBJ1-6	TGTGCCAGCAGCCAAGATTTGTGGATCTCACCCCTCCACTTT	CASSQDLWISPLHF
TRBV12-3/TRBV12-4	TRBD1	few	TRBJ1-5	TGTGCCAGCAACCCGACAGGGGCCGGCAATCAGCCCCAGCATTTT	CASNPTGAGNQPQHF
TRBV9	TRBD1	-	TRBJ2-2	TGTGCCAGTAGGACAGGGGTCGACACCGGGGAGCTGTTTTTT	CASRTGVDTGELFF
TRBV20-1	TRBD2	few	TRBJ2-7	TGCAGTGCTAGAGAGCGGGAGAGTACCTACGAGCAGTACTTC	CSARERESTYEQYF
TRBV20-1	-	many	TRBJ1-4	TGCAGTGCCAGGGACGGAAATGAAAAACTGTTTTTT	CSARDGNEKLFF
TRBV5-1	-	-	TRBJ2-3	TGCGCCAGCAGCTTCGGGGAAGATACGCAGTATTTT	CASSFGEDTQYF
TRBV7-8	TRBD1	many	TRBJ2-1	TGTGCCAGCAGCACGACCACAGGGGTTAGCTCCTACAATGAGCAGTTCTTC	CASSTTTGVSSYNEQFF
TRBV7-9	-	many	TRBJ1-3	TGTGCCAGTCCTCAGCCGGGGGCGGCTGGAAACACCATATATTTT	CASPQPGAAGNTIYF
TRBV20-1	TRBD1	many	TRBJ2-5	TGCAGTGCTAGTGCAGGGGGCTTTAAGACCCAGTACTTC	CSASAGGFKTQYF
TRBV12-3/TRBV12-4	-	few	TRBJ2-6	TGTGCCAGCAGTTTCGGGGACTCTGGGGCCAACGTCCTGACTTTC	CASSFGDSGANVLTF
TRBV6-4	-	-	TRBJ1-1	TGTGCCAGCAGGCCAAGGGGGACTAACACTGAAGCTTTCTTT	CASRPRGTNTEAFF
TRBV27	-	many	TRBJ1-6	TGTGCCAGCAGTTTGACAGGCCATTCACCCCTCCACTTT	CASSLTGHSPLHF
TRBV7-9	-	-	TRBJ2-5	TGTGCCAGCAGCGCCAGGGGCCAAGAGACCCAGTACTTC	CASSARGQETQYF
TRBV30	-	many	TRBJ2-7	TGTGCCCTGGGCGTCTCGGCTCGGGGCGAGCAGTACTTC	CALGVSARGEQYF
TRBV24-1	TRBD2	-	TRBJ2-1	TGTGCCACCAGTGACCGCTTTACTAGCGGAAGTAACAATGAGCAGTTCTTC	CATSDRFTSGSNNEQFF
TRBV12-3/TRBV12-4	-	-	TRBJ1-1	TGTGCCAGCAGATTAGGAGTGAACACTGAAGCTTTCTTT	CASRLGVNTEAFF
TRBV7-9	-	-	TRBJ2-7	TGTGCCAGCAGCTTAGGTCAGAAATTGGGCGAGCAGTACTTC	CASSLGQKLGEQYF
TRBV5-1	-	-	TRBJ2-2	TGCGCCAGCAGCCCGGGACACCCGAACACCGGGGAGCTGTTTTTT	CASSPGHPNTGELFF